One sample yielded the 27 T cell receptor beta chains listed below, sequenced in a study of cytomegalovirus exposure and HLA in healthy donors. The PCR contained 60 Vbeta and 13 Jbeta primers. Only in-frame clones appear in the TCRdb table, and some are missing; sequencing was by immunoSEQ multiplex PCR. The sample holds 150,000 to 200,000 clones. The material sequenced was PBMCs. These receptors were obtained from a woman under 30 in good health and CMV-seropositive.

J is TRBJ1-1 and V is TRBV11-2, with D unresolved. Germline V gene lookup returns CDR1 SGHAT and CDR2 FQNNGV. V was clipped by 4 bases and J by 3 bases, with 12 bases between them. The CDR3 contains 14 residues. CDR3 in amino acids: CASSSRGGYTEAFF. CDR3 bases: TGTGCCAGCAGCTCACGCGGAGGGTACACTGAAGCTTTCTTT.

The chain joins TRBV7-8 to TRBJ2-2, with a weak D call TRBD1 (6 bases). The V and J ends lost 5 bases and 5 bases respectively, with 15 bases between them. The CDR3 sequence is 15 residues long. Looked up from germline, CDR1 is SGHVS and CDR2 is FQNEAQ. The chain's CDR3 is CASSQRNRETGELFF. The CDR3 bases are TGTGCCAGCAGCCAACGAAACAGGGAAACCGGGGAGCTGTTTTTT.

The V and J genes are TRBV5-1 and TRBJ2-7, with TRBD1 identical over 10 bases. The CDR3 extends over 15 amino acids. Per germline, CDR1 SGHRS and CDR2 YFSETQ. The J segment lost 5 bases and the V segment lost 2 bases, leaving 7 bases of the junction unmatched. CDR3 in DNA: TGCGCCAGCAGCTTAGGGGACAGGGGCGTGAACGAGCAGTACTTC. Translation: CASSLGDRGVNEQYF.

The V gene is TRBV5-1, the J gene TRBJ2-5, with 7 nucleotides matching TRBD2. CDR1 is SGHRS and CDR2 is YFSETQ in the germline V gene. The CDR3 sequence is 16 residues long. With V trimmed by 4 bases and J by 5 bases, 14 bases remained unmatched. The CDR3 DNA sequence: TGCGCCAGCAGCCCCACGTTAACTAGCGAAGGCGAGACCCAGTACTTC. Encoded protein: CASSPTLTSEGETQYF.

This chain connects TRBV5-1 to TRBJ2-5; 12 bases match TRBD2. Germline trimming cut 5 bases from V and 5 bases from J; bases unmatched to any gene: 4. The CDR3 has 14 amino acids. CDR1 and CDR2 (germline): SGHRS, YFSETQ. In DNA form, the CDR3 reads TGCGCCAGCAGTTCTAGCGGGAGGGGCGAGACCCAGTACTTC. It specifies CASSSSGRGETQYF.

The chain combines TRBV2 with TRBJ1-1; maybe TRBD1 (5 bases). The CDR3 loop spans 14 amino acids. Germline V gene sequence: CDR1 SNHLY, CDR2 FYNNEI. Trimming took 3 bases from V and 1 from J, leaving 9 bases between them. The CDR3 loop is CASSERGSNTEAFF. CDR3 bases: TGTGCCAGCAGTGAGCGGGGCTCGAACACTGAAGCTTTCTTT. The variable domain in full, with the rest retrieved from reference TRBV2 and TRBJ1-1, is EPEVTQTPSHQVTQMGQEVILRCVPISNHLYFYWYRQILGQKVEFLVSFYNNEISEKSEIFDDQFSVERPDGSNFTLKIRSTKLEDSAMYFCASSERGSNTEAFFGQGTRLTVV.

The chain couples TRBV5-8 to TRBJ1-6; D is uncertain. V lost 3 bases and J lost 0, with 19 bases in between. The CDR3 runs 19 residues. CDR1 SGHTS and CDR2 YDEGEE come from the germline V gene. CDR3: CASSSFEMRGSSYNSPLHF. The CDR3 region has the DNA TGTGCCAGCAGCTCCTTCGAAATGCGAGGGAGCTCCTATAATTCACCCCTCCACTTT. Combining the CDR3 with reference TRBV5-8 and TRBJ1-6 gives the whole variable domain EAGVTQSPTHLIKTRGQQATLRCSPISGHTSVYWYQQALGLGLQFLLWYDEGEERNRGNFPPRFSGRQFPNYSSELNVNALELEDSALYLCASSSFEMRGSSYNSPLHFGNGTRLTVT.

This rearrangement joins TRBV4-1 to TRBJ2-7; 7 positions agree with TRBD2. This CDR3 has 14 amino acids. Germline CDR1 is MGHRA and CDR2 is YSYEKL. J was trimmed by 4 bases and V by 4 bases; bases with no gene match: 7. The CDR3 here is CASSPNPGGYEQYF. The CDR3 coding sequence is TGCGCCAGCAGCCCGAACCCGGGAGGATACGAGCAGTACTTC.

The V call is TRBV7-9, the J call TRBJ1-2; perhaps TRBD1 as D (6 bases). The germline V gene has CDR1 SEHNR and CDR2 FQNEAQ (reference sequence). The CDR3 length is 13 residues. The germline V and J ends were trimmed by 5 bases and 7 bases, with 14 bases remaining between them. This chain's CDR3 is CASSQGTTVGYTF. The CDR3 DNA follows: TGTGCCAGCAGCCAGGGGACAACGGTTGGCTACACCTTC.

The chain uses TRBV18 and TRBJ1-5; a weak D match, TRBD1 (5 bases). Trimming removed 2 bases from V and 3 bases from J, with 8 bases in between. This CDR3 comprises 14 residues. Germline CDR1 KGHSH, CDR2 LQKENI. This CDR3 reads CASSPGANNQPQHF. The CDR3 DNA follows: TGTGCCAGCTCACCAGGGGCGAACAATCAGCCCCAGCATTTT.

The CDR3 here is CASSFEVGSPLHF. Written as DNA, the CDR3 is TGTGCCAGCAGCTTTGAGGTAGGATCACCCCTCCACTTT. V gene TRBV13 combines with J gene TRBJ1-6; D gene uncertain. The V gene's germline CDR1 is PRHDT and CDR2 FYEKMQ (reference sequence). V was cut by 3 bases and J by 10 bases, with 10 bases left in between. The CDR3 loop spans 13 amino acids.

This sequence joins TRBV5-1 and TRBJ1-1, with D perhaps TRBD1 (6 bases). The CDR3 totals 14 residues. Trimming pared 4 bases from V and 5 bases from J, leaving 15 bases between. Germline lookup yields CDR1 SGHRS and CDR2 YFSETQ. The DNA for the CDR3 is TGCGCCAGCAGCCCTAACAGGGATCGAACTGAAGCTTTCTTT. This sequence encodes CASSPNRDRTEAFF.

The CDR3 here is CASSWDRNYEQYF. The CDR3 region has the DNA TGTGCCAGCAGCTGGGACAGAAACTACGAGCAGTACTTC. The rearrangement uses TRBV5-5 and TRBJ2-7; TRBD1 matches at 7 bases. With 3 bases clipped from V and 3 bases from J, the junction kept 3 bases outside the gene matches. Germline V gene data show CDR1 as SGHKS and CDR2 as YYEKEE (reference sequence). The CDR3 runs 13 residues.

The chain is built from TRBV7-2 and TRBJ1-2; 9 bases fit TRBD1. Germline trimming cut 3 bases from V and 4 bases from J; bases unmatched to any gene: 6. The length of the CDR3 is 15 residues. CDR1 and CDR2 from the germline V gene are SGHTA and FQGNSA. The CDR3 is CASSFRDRASYGYTF. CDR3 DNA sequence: TGTGCCAGCAGCTTCCGGGACAGGGCCTCCTATGGCTACACCTTC.

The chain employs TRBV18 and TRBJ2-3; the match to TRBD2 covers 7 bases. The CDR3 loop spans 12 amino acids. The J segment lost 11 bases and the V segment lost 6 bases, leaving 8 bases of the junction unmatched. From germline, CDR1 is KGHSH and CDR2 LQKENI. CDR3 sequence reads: CASSPSSGGQYF. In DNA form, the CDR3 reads TGTGCCAGCTCGCCTTCTAGCGGAGGGCAGTATTTT.

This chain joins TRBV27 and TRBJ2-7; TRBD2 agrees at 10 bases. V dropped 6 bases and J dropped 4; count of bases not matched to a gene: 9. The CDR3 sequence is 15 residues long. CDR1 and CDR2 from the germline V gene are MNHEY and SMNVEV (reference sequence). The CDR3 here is CASSLLAGATYEQYF. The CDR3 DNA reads TGTGCCAGCAGCCTTCTAGCGGGAGCAACGTACGAGCAGTACTTC.

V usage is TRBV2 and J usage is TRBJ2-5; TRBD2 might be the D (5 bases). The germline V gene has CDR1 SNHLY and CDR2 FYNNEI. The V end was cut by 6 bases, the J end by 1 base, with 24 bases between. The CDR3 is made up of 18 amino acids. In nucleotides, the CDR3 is TGTGCCAGCAGCCCCCAGGCGGGTACCCTAATCACCCAAGAGACCCAGTACTTC. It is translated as CASSPQAGTLITQETQYF.

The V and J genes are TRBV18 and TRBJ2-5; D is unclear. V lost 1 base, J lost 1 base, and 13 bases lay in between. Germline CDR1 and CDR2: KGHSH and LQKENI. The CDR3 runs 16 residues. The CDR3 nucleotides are TGTGCCAGCTCACCACATCCGCGAACTACCCAAGAGACCCAGTACTTC. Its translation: CASSPHPRTTQETQYF. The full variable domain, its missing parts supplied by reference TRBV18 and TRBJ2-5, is NAGVMQNPRHLVRRRGQEARLRCSPMKGHSHVYWYRQLPEEGLKFMVYLQKENIIDESGMPKERFSAEFPKEGPSILRIQQVVRGDSAAYFCASSPHPRTTQETQYFGPGTRLLVL.

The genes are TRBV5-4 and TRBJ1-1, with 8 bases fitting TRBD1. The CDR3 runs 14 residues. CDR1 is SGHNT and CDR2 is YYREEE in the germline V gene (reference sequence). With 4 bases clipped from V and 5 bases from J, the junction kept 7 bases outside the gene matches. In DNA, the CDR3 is TGTGCCAGCAGCGACCAGGGGGCATTAACTGAAGCTTTCTTT. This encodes CASSDQGALTEAFF. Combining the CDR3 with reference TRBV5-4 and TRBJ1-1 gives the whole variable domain ETGVTQSPTHLIKTRGQQVTLRCSSQSGHNTVSWYQQALGQGPQFIFQYYREEENGRGNFPPRFSGLQFPNYSSELNVNALELDDSALYLCASSDQGALTEAFFGQGTRLTVV.

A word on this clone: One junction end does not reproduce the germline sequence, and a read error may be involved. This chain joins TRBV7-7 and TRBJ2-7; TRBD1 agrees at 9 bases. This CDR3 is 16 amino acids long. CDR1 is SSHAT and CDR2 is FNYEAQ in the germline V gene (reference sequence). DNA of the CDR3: TGTGCTAGCAGCCCAAATACGGGACAGGGTCTCTACGAGCAGTACTTC. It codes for CASSPNTGQGLYEQYF.

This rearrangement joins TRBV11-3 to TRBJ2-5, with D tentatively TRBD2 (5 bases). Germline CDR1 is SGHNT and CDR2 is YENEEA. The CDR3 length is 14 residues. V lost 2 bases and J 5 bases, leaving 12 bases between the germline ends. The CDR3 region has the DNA TGTGCCAGCAGCTTAATCTCTAGCAGGGAGACCCAGTACTTC. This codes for CASSLISSRETQYF.

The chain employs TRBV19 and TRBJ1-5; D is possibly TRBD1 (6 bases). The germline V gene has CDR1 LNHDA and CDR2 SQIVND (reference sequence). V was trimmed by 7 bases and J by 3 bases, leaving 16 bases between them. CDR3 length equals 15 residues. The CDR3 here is CASTRGLGSNQPQHF. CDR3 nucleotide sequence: TGTGCCAGTACGAGGGGGTTGGGTTCCAATCAGCCCCAGCATTTT.

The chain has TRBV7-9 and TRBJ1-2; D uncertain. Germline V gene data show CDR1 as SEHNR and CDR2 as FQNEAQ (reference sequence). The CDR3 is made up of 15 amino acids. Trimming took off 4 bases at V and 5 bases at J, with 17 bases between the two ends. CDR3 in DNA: TGTGCCAGCAGCTCGGACTTTCTAAATCATTATGGCTACACCTTC. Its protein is CASSSDFLNHYGYTF.

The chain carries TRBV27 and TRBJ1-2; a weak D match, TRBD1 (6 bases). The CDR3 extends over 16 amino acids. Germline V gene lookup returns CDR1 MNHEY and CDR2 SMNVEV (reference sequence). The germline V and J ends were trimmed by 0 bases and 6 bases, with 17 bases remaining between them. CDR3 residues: CASSLSRPGELNGYTF. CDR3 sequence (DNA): TGTGCCAGCAGTTTATCGCGTCCAGGGGAGTTGAATGGCTACACCTTC.

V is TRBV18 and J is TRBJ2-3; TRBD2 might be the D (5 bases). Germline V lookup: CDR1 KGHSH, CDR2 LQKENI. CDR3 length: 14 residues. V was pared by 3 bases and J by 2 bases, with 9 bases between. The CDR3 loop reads CASSPPSNTDTQYF. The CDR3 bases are TGTGCCAGCTCACCGCCTAGCAACACAGATACGCAGTATTTT.

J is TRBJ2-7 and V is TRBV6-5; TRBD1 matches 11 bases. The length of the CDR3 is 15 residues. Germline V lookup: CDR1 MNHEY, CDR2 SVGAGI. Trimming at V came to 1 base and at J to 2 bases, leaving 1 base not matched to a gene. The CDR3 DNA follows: TGTGCCAGCAGTTACTTGGGACAGGGGGCCTACGAGCAGTACTTC. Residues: CASSYLGQGAYEQYF.

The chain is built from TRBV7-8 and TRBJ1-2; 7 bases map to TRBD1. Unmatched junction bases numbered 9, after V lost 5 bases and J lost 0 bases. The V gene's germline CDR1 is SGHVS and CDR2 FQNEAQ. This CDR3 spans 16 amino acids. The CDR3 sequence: CASSPAGTVPNYGYTF. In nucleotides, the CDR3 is TGTGCCAGCAGCCCCGCGGGGACAGTTCCTAACTATGGCTACACCTTC.